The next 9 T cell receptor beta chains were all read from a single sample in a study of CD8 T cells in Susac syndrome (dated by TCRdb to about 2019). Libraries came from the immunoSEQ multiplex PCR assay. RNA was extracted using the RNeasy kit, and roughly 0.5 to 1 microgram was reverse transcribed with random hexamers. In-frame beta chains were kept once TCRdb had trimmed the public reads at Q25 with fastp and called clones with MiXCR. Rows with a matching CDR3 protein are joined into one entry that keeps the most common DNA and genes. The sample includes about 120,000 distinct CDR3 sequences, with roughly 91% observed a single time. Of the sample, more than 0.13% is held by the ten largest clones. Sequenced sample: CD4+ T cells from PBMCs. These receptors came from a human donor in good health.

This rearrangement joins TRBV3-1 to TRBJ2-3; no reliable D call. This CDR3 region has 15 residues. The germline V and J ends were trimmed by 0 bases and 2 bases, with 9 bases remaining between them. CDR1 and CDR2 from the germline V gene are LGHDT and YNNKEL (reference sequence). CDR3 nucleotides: TGTGCCAGCAGCCAAGAGCCTACCATCACAGATACGCAGTATTTT. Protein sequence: CASSQEPTITDTQYF.

DNA for the CDR3: TGCGCCAGCACCCGCGGATGGGGCCTGCCCTCCCCGGGGATATACGAGCAGTACTTC. Protein: CASTRGWGLPSPGIYEQYF. This chain uses TRBV5-1 with TRBJ2-7; possibly TRBD1 or TRBD2 for D (5 bases each). This CDR3 is 19 amino acids long. V lost 6 bases, J lost 4 bases, and 32 bases lay in between. In germline, CDR1 is SGHRS, CDR2 YFSETQ.

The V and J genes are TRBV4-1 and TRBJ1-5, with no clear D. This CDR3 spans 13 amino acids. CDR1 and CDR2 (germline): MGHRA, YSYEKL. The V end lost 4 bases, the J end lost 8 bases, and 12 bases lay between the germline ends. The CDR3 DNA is TGCGCCAGCAGCCTCAACGCAGCGGAGCCCCAGCATTTT. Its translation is CASSLNAAEPQHF.

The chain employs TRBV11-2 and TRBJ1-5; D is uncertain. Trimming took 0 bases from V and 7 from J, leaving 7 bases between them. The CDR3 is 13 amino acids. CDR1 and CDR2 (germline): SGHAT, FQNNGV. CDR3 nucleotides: TGTGCCAGCAGCTTAGAAAGGTTCCAGCCCCAGCATTTT. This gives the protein CASSLERFQPQHF.

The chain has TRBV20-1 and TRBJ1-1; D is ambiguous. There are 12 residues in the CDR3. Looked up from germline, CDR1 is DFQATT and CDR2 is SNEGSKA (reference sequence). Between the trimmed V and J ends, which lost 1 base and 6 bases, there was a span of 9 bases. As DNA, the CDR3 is TGCAGTGCTAGAGGGCCGGCCCCTGAAGCTTTCTTT. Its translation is CSARGPAPEAFF.

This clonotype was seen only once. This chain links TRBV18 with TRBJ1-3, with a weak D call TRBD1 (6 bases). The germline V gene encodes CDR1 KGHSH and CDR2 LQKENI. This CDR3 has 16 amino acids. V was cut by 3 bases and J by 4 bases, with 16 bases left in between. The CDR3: CASSPMAGVSGNTIYF. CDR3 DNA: TGTGCCAGCTCACCGATGGCAGGGGTTTCCGGAAACACCATATATTTT. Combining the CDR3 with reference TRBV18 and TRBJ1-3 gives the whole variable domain NAGVMQNPRHLVRRRGQEARLRCSPMKGHSHVYWYRQLPEEGLKFMVYLQKENIIDESGMPKERFSAEFPKEGPSILRIQQVVRGDSAAYFCASSPMAGVSGNTIYFGEGSWLTVV.

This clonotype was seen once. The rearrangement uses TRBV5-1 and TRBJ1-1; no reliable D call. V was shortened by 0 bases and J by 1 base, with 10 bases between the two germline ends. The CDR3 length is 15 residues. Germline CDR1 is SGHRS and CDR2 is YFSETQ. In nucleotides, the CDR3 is TGCGCCAGCAGCTTGGAAAGGATACCGAACACTGAAGCTTTCTTT. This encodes CASSLERIPNTEAFF.

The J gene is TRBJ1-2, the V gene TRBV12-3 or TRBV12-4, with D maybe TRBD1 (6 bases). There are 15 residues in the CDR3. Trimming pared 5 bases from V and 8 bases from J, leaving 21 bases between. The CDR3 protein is CASSPIRGGLGGYTF. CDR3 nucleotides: TGTGCCAGCAGTCCCATCAGGGGTGGTCTAGGAGGCTACACCTTC.

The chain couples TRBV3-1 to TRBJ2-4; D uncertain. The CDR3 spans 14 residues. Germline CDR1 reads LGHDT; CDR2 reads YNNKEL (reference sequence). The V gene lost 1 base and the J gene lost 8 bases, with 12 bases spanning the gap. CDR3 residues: CASSQGSNLYIQYF. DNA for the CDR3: TGTGCCAGCAGCCAAGGGAGCAATCTCTACATTCAGTACTTC.